This T cell receptor beta chain was captured in a study of cytomegalovirus exposure and HLA in healthy donors. Notes on the study in general: Indistinguishability led to the exclusion of some V segments, TRBV6-2 and TRBV6-3 included. Further analysis, carried out later, found HLA-associated TCR beta chains more clonally expanded than equally common other chains.

On this clone itself: Its antigen is not identified.

Trimming took off 6 bases at V and 10 bases at J, with 15 bases between the two ends. Germline CDR1 MGHRA, CDR2 YSYEKL. There are 12 residues in the CDR3. Primers: 60 Vbeta forward and 13 Jbeta reverse. Measured with immunoSEQ multiplex PCR; TCRdb has only the in-frame clones, and not every one. The table shows 85,000 to 130,000 clones, with around four fifths occurring only once. What was sequenced was PBMCs. The V gene is TRBV4-1, the J gene TRBJ1-1; the D gene is possibly TRBD1 (6 bases). The sequence was obtained from a woman aged 40 to 55 in good health and CMV-seronegative. CDR3 in amino acids: CASRGTTGGAFF. The DNA for the CDR3 is TGCGCCAGCAGGGGGACAACTGGGGGAGCTTTCTTT.